A single sample is the source of the 9 T cell receptor beta chains below, sequenced in a study of beta chain features in type 1 diabetes. Study outcomes and limitations: Moderate yet significant TCRB CDR3 shortening was seen in Type 1 diabetes patients in all four CD4+ subsets.

Their target antigens are unknown. What was sequenced were expressed TCRB transcripts, since all of the isolated RNA had been reverse transcribed. The method was immunoSEQ multiplex PCR; TCRdb's version includes in-frame clones alone and lacks a portion of them. The repertoire includes 130,000 to 150,000 clones, roughly an eighth of them detected once, and less than 1.5% sits in the top ten. Sequencing was done on a sample of central memory CD4+ T cells from blood. The receptor source for this set is a man between 18 and 35 years old with type 1 diabetes.

The chain links TRBV7-9 to TRBJ1-2; 9 bases fit TRBD1. Trimming at V came to 5 bases and at J to 8 bases, leaving 6 bases not matched to a gene. The CDR3 sequence is 13 residues long. Looked up from germline, CDR1 is SEHNR and CDR2 is FQNEAQ (reference sequence). CDR3 DNA: TGTGCCAGCAGCGCGGGACAGGGACAGGGCTACACCTTC. Translation gives CASSAGQGQGYTF.

A few counts support this clone. The rearrangement links TRBV28 to TRBJ2-1, with 7 bases aligning to TRBD1. The CDR3 extends over 15 amino acids. J gave up 0 bases and V 5 bases, and 4 bases lay outside the gene matches. Germline CDR1 reads MDHEN; CDR2 reads SYDVKM. The CDR3: CASSGAGGSYNEQFF. As DNA, the CDR3 is TGTGCCAGCAGTGGGGCAGGGGGCTCCTACAATGAGCAGTTCTTC. Full variable domain (rest looked up from reference TRBV28 and TRBJ2-1): DVKVTQSSRYLVKRTGEKVFLECVQDMDHENMFWYRQDPGLGLRLIYFSYDVKMKEKGDIPEGYSVSREKKERFSLILESASTNQTSMYLCASSGAGGSYNEQFFGPGTRLTVL.

V is TRBV19 and J is TRBJ2-3; TRBD2 matches at 8 bases. The CDR3 totals 16 residues. With 5 bases clipped from V and 4 bases from J, the junction kept 11 bases outside the gene matches. CDR1 and CDR2 from the germline V gene are LNHDA and SQIVND (reference sequence). The CDR3 sequence is CASSPSGGADADTQYF. The CDR3 DNA sequence: TGTGCCAGTAGTCCCTCCGGGGGGGCCGACGCAGATACGCAGTATTTT.

This clone was counted only a few times. This chain uses TRBV5-1 with TRBJ2-3, with D perhaps being TRBD1 or TRBD2 (5 bases each). Trimming removed 2 bases at V and 2 bases at J, with 18 bases between. This CDR3 spans 17 amino acids. Germline CDR1 and CDR2: SGHRS and YFSETQ. The CDR3 sequence is CASSFSRDPRYTDTQYF. The CDR3 DNA is TGCGCCAGCAGCTTCTCCCGGGACCCCCGGTACACAGATACGCAGTATTTT. The full variable domain, completed using reference TRBV5-1 and TRBJ2-3, is KAGVTQTPRYLIKTRGQQVTLSCSPISGHRSVSWYQQTPGQGLQFLFEYFSETQRNKGNFPGRFSGRQFSNSRSEMNVSTLELGDSALYLCASSFSRDPRYTDTQYFGPGTRLTVL.

The rearrangement links TRBV4-1 to TRBJ2-2; D is ambiguous. Germline-derived CDR1 and CDR2 are MGHRA and YSYEKL. This CDR3 comprises 15 residues. Deletions cut 0 bases from V and 4 bases from J, with 9 bases between. CDR3 region: CASSQDMDTTGELFF. In DNA, the CDR3 is TGCGCCAGCAGCCAAGATATGGATACCACCGGGGAGCTGTTTTTT.

This clone was detected many times. V and J are TRBV11-1 and TRBJ1-1; unclear D gene. The germline V gene has CDR1 SGHAT and CDR2 FQDESV (reference sequence). The CDR3 loop spans 15 amino acids. V lost 5 bases and J lost 2, with 15 bases in between. CDR3 DNA sequence: TGTGCCAGCAGCCTCTCGGGGAGTGAAAACACTGAAGCTTTCTTT. Translated, it gives CASSLSGSENTEAFF. The full variable domain, with the rest looked up from reference TRBV11-1 and TRBJ1-1, is EAEVAQSPRYKITEKSQAVAFWCDPISGHATLYWYRQILGQGPELLVQFQDESVVDDSQLPKDRFSAERLKGVDSTLKIQPAELGDSAMYLCASSLSGSENTEAFFGQGTRLTVV.

The genes are TRBV30 and TRBJ1-1; no definite D call. Germline lookup yields CDR1 GTSNPN and CDR2 SVGIG (reference sequence). The CDR3 consists of 13 residues. V shed 2 bases and J shed 1 base, with 8 bases lying between them. This CDR3 is CAWSRNGNTEAFF. The CDR3 nucleotides are TGTGCCTGGAGTCGCAACGGGAACACTGAAGCTTTCTTT.

This clone was picked up one time. The gene calls are TRBV7-9 and TRBJ2-3; either TRBD1 or TRBD2 may fit D (6 bases each). Trimming took 1 base from V and 1 from J, leaving 9 bases between them. The CDR3 runs 15 residues. Germline assignment: CDR1 SEHNR and CDR2 FQNEAQ (reference sequence). CDR3: CASSLVGGGTDTQYF. CDR3 in DNA: TGTGCCAGCAGCTTAGTCGGGGGCGGCACAGATACGCAGTATTTT.

The table lists this clone with a few counts. The rearrangement uses TRBV5-1 and TRBJ1-1; D is possibly TRBD1 (5 bases). Germline V gene sequence: CDR1 SGHRS, CDR2 YFSETQ. CDR3 size: 12 residues. The V end was cut by 5 bases, the J end by 8 bases, with 13 bases between. The CDR3 reads CASRKDREEAFF. CDR3 DNA sequence: TGCGCCAGCAGAAAAGACAGAGAAGAAGCTTTCTTT.